Below are 29 T cell receptor beta chains sequenced from a single sample in a study of blood T cell repertoires in COVID-19. Clones were sequenced by immunoSEQ multiplex PCR, and TCRdb holds only the in-frame ones, with some missing. The table lists approximately 380,000 clones, 88% of them singletons. Sample: PBMCs or T cells enriched from blood (not recorded which). The receptors shown here come from a young woman who had recovered from COVID-19.

This chain joins TRBV27 and TRBJ2-7, with D maybe TRBD1 (6 bases). Germline CDR1 MNHEY, CDR2 SMNVEV (reference sequence). CDR3 length: 13 amino acids. V lost 6 bases and J lost 0, with 9 bases in between. The CDR3 DNA sequence: TGTGCCAGCAGGGACAGAAGCTCCTACGAGCAGTACTTC. Encoded protein: CASRDRSSYEQYF.

This clone appeared once. This rearrangement joins TRBV15 to TRBJ2-6; D remains unclear. The CDR3 sequence is 13 residues long. Germline V lookup: CDR1 LNHNV, CDR2 YYDKDF (reference sequence). V lost 8 bases, J lost 2 bases, and 7 bases lay in between. CDR3 sequence (DNA): TGTGCCACCCTGGCTGCTGGGGCCAACGTCCTGACTTTC. Translating it yields CATLAAGANVLTF.

This chain connects TRBV27 to TRBJ1-1, with 9 bases that match TRBD1. V shed 3 bases, J shed 5 bases, and the junction held 7 bases outside the gene matches. The germline gives CDR1 MNHEY, CDR2 SMNVEV (reference sequence). The CDR3 length is 15 residues. The CDR3 region has the DNA TGTGCCAGCAGTTTCGGGAACAGGGGGCTAACTGAAGCTTTCTTT. Amino acids: CASSFGNRGLTEAFF.

The chain employs TRBV6-5 and TRBJ2-1; 8 positions match TRBD1. CDR1 MNHEY and CDR2 SVGAGI come from the germline V gene. Germline trimming cut 7 bases from V and 7 bases from J; bases unmatched to any gene: 12. The CDR3 consists of 15 residues. In DNA form, the CDR3 reads TGTGCCAGCACAATTCCAGGGGGCGCTATGAATGAGCAGTTCTTC. This encodes CASTIPGGAMNEQFF.

This sequence joins TRBV25-1 and TRBJ1-6, with 9 bases identical to TRBD1. This CDR3 is built from 15 residues. Trimming removed 4 bases from V and 7 bases from J; junction bases left unmatched: 5. Germline V gene data show CDR1 as MGHDK and CDR2 as SYGVNS. CDR3 in DNA: TGTGCCAGCAGTGGAGTACAGGGGGCGAATTCACCCCTCCACTTT. Amino acid sequence: CASSGVQGANSPLHF.

The count of this clone is one. The genes are TRBV2 and TRBJ1-6; the D is unclear. Looked up from germline, CDR1 is SNHLY and CDR2 is FYNNEI. Trimming shortened V by 0 bases and J by 7 bases, and 10 bases separated the two germline ends. The CDR3 covers 15 residues. The DNA for the CDR3 is TGTGCCAGCAGTGAAGCGAGGATTGGAAATTCACCCCTCCACTTT. This codes for CASSEARIGNSPLHF.

The rearrangement uses TRBV25-1 and TRBJ1-1; a weak D match, TRBD1 (6 bases). Trimming removed 6 bases from V and 5 bases from J, with 13 bases in between. The CDR3 loop spans 13 amino acids. Germline values: CDR1 MGHDK, CDR2 SYGVNS. CDR3 region: CASSGSRGTEAFF. DNA for the CDR3: TGTGCCAGCAGCGGTTCGAGGGGGACTGAAGCTTTCTTT.

On this clone itself: At the DNA level, this CDR3 is encoded by other sequences in the same sample as well. This rearrangement joins TRBV5-1 to TRBJ1-3; D might be TRBD1 (5 bases). Between the trimmed V and J ends, which lost 4 bases and 0 bases, there was a span of 11 bases. CDR1 and CDR2 from the germline V gene are SGHRS and YFSETQ. The CDR3 runs to 15 residues. The chain's CDR3 is CASSPTGDSGNTIYF. CDR3 sequence (DNA): TGCGCCAGCAGCCCTACAGGAGACTCTGGAAACACCATATATTTT.

The gene calls are TRBV7-9 and TRBJ2-7; tentative D call: TRBD1 (6 bases). The ends were cut back, 5 bases at V and 2 bases at J, with 13 bases in the middle. The germline V gene encodes CDR1 SEHNR and CDR2 FQNEAQ (reference sequence). The length of the CDR3 is 14 residues. The CDR3 loop is CASSPRWDTYEQYF. The CDR3 DNA reads TGTGCCAGCAGCCCTCGCTGGGACACCTACGAGCAGTACTTC.

CDR3 sequence: CATPISYRIFFYEQYF. The CDR3 nucleotides are TGTGCCACTCCGATATCTTACAGGATATTCTTCTACGAGCAGTACTTC. The chain carries TRBV27 and TRBJ2-7, with D perhaps TRBD1 (5 bases). Trimming left V 10 bases short and J 3 bases short, with 25 bases between. The CDR3 consists of 16 residues. Germline values: CDR1 MNHEY, CDR2 SMNVEV (reference sequence).

The chain uses TRBV30 and TRBJ1-3, with TRBD1 matching over 9 bases. V dropped 4 bases and J dropped 6; count of bases not matched to a gene: 4. CDR1 is GTSNPN, CDR2 SVGIG, per germline (reference sequence). This CDR3 contains 13 residues. CDR3 sequence reads: CAWNLQGANTIYF. The DNA of the CDR3 is TGTGCCTGGAACTTACAGGGGGCAAACACCATATATTTT. The variable domain in full, completed from reference TRBV30 and TRBJ1-3, reads SQTIHQWPATLVQPVGSPLSLECTVEGTSNPNLYWYRQAAGRGLQLLFYSVGIGQISSEVPQNLSASRPQDRQFILSSKKLLLSDSGFYLCAWNLQGANTIYFGEGSWLTVV.

This rearrangement joins TRBV3-1 (or the pseudogene TRBV3-2) to TRBJ2-1; 9 nucleotides line up with TRBD2. Per the germline V gene, CDR1 is LGHDT and CDR2 is YNNKEL (reference sequence). The CDR3 runs 15 residues. J lost 6 bases, V lost 2 bases, and 5 bases had no gene match. The CDR3 DNA reads TGTGCCAGCAGCCAAAGGCGGGGGGGACCCAATGAGCAGTTCTTC. Translation gives CASSQRRGGPNEQFF.

V usage is TRBV9 and J usage is TRBJ1-3, with 12 bases that match TRBD1. Germline trimming cut 0 bases from V and 0 bases from J; bases unmatched to any gene: 10. Germline V lookup: CDR1 SGDLS, CDR2 YYNGEE. The CDR3 length is 20 residues. CDR3: CASSVVEGQGAHNSGNTIYF. The CDR3 nucleotides are TGTGCCAGCAGCGTAGTTGAGGGACAGGGGGCCCACAACTCTGGAAACACCATATATTTT.

This rearrangement joins TRBV15 to TRBJ2-2, with TRBD2 matching over 9 bases. The CDR3 has 14 residues. Germline CDR1 is LNHNV and CDR2 is YYDKDF (reference sequence). J lost 5 bases, V lost 10 bases, and 8 bases had no gene match. For the CDR3, the DNA is TGTGCCATCGTGACTAGCGGACGAACCGGGGAGCTGTTTTTT. Protein: CAIVTSGRTGELFF.

This chain links TRBV2 with TRBJ2-7; no reliable D call. Germline CDR1 SNHLY, CDR2 FYNNEI. Deletions cut 3 bases from V and 6 bases from J, with 9 bases between. The CDR3 is 12 residues long. As DNA, the CDR3 is TGTGCCAGCAGTGAGTGGCACCCCGAGCAGTACTTC. Translation gives CASSEWHPEQYF.

J is TRBJ1-2 and V is TRBV7-8; no firm D call. Deletions cut 6 bases from V and 7 bases from J, with 18 bases between. Germline V CDR1 and CDR2: SGHVS, FQNEAQ. The CDR3 is 14 amino acids. The chain's CDR3 is CASSPAGSASGYTF. As DNA, the CDR3 is TGTGCCAGCAGTCCAGCAGGTAGCGCCAGTGGCTACACCTTC.

The rearrangement uses TRBV7-9 and TRBJ2-5, with unresolved D. CDR3 length equals 12 residues. V lost 11 bases and J 5 bases, leaving 15 bases between the germline ends. Germline V gene sequence: CDR1 SEHNR, CDR2 FQNEAQ (reference sequence). In nucleotides, the CDR3 is TGTGCCTACCAGGCAGCTGGGGAGACCCAGTACTTC. It codes for CAYQAAGETQYF.

The chain links TRBV24-1 to TRBJ2-1; 7 nucleotides line up with TRBD2. V lost 6 bases and J lost 0; bases outside the gene matches: 1. The CDR3 has 14 residues. Germline V CDR1 and CDR2: KGHDR, SFDVKD. CDR3 loop: CATSTGGSYNEQFF. The CDR3 nucleotides are TGTGCCACCAGTACGGGGGGCTCCTACAATGAGCAGTTCTTC.

The genes are TRBV23-1 and TRBJ2-7; 7 bases are shared with TRBD1. TRBV23-1 is flagged as an ORF with uncertain function. The CDR3 is 16 amino acids. The junction had 8 bases not matched to a gene; V was cut back by 2 bases and J by 1 base. CDR3: CASSQGRDSDSYEQYF. For the CDR3, the DNA is TGCGCCAGCAGTCAAGGCCGGGACAGCGATTCCTACGAGCAGTACTTC.

The rearrangement links TRBV2 to TRBJ2-1, with D possibly TRBD1 on 6 matching bases. The V end was cut by 5 bases, the J end by 7 bases, with 15 bases between. Germline CDR1 reads SNHLY; CDR2 reads FYNNEI. The CDR3 has 14 residues. Here the CDR3 reads CASSTDRANNEQFF. CDR3 bases: TGTGCCAGCAGTACGGACAGAGCAAATAATGAGCAGTTCTTC.

The chain carries TRBV10-3 and TRBJ2-5; possible D gene TRBD2, 5 bases. Trimming stripped 4 bases from V and 3 bases from J, with 27 bases between. The CDR3 length is 19 residues. Germline values: CDR1 ENHRY, CDR2 SYGVKD. The CDR3, as DNA: TGTGCCATCAGTGCGTACCAGGCGGGCGAGCGGAAAATGGAAGAGACCCAGTACTTC. It yields the protein CAISAYQAGERKMEETQYF.

Worth noting for this clone: The same CDR3 arises from other DNA sequences in this sample as well. The V and J genes are TRBV27 and TRBJ2-7, with 8 nucleotides matching TRBD1. V gave up 3 bases and J gave up 3 bases; unmatched junction bases: 4. The CDR3 is 14 amino acids. The germline V gene has CDR1 MNHEY and CDR2 SMNVEV (reference sequence). CDR3 region: CASSFSGTGYEQYF. CDR3 in DNA: TGTGCCAGCAGTTTTTCCGGGACAGGCTACGAGCAGTACTTC.

The chain is built from TRBV5-1 and TRBJ2-2, with D perhaps matching TRBD1 (6 bases). This CDR3 contains 13 residues. From germline, CDR1 is SGHRS and CDR2 YFSETQ. Between the trimmed V and J ends, which lost 7 bases and 0 bases, there was a span of 7 bases. The CDR3 coding sequence is TGCGCCAGCGGGGGCGCGAACACCGGGGAGCTGTTTTTT. Protein: CASGGANTGELFF.

This chain connects TRBV9 to TRBJ1-3; 7 bases align to TRBD1. CDR1 and CDR2 from the germline V gene are SGDLS and YYNGEE. The CDR3 is made up of 15 amino acids. V shed 3 bases and J 4 bases; nucleotides not matched to a gene: 7. The CDR3 bases are TGTGCCAGCAGCGCCTTTACAGGGGTCGGAAACACCATATATTTT. This codes for CASSAFTGVGNTIYF.

A few counts support this clone. The V and J genes are TRBV12-3 or TRBV12-4 and TRBJ2-1; TRBD1 is a possible D gene (5 bases). V was shortened by 7 bases and J by 3 bases, with 7 bases between the two germline ends. CDR3 length: 12 amino acids. The CDR3 loop reads CASTRDYNEQFF. As DNA, the CDR3 is TGTGCCAGCACCAGGGACTACAATGAGCAGTTCTTC.

This rearrangement joins TRBV18 to TRBJ1-3, with 7 positions matching TRBD1. The CDR3 is 15 residues long. The J segment lost 0 bases and the V segment lost 3 bases, leaving 2 bases of the junction unmatched. CDR1 and CDR2 (germline): KGHSH, LQKENI. The chain's CDR3 is CASSPGTVSGNTIYF. Written as DNA, the CDR3 is TGTGCCAGCTCACCCGGGACAGTCTCTGGAAACACCATATATTTT.

The chain is built from TRBV3-1 (or the pseudogene TRBV3-2) and TRBJ1-2; D perhaps matches TRBD1 (6 bases). CDR1 and CDR2 from the germline V gene are LGHDT and YNNKEL (reference sequence). V lost 0 bases, J lost 4 bases, and 12 bases lay in between. This CDR3 has 15 amino acids. CDR3 sequence: CASSQEGGPSYGYTF. The DNA of the CDR3 is TGTGCCAGCAGCCAAGAGGGGGGGCCTAGCTATGGCTACACCTTC.

This chain links TRBV3-1 (or the pseudogene TRBV3-2) with TRBJ1-2; 10 bases fit TRBD1. The junction had 3 bases not matched to a gene; V was cut back by 4 bases and J by 4 bases. Germline CDR1 reads LGHDT; CDR2 reads YNNKEL (reference sequence). This CDR3 has 14 amino acids. CDR3 in DNA: TGTGCCAGCAGCCCGGGACAGGGGACCTATGGCTACACCTTC. Translating gives CASSPGQGTYGYTF.

This clone was picked up a small number of times. V usage is TRBV7-2 and J usage is TRBJ1-2; D is perhaps TRBD1 (6 bases). V lost 6 bases and J 2 bases, leaving 10 bases between the germline ends. Germline-derived CDR1 and CDR2 are SGHTA and FQGNSA. The CDR3 runs to 13 residues. DNA of the CDR3: TGTGCCAGCAGACGGACAGCCAACTATGGCTACACCTTC. Translated, it gives CASRRTANYGYTF.